This entry lists 31 T cell receptor beta chains sequenced from one sample in a study of shared clonotypes between healthy human individuals. Assay used: immunoSEQ multiplex PCR; TCRdb lists only in-frame clones, some missing. The data hold 2 million to 2.5 million clones, with more than 80% observed a single time. Sequenced: naive CD4+ T cells from PBMCs. The subset here: CD45RA+ positively selected. The origin of the receptors is a man aged 18 to 30 in good health. Some clones in this sample may be carry-over from other donors' samples.

The CDR3 DNA follows: TGTGCCAGCAGCTTTGCGGGGGCCCGCTTTGGGAATGAGCAGTTCTTC. Translation gives CASSFAGARFGNEQFF. The rearrangement uses TRBV5-4 and TRBJ2-1; tentative D call: TRBD2 (7 bases). CDR3 length equals 16 residues. With 2 bases removed from V and 7 bases from J, the gap between germline ends came to 19 bases. CDR1 is SGHNT and CDR2 is YYREEE in the germline V gene (reference sequence).

This clone showed up just a few times. The rearrangement joins TRBV4-1 to TRBJ1-1; D gene uncertain. V gave up 4 bases and J gave up 2 bases, with 8 bases separating them. Germline lookup yields CDR1 MGHRA and CDR2 YSYEKL. CDR3 size: 13 residues. DNA for the CDR3: TGCGCCAGCAGCCCACGGGCCAACACTGAAGCTTTCTTT. It is translated as CASSPRANTEAFF.

J is TRBJ2-1 and V is TRBV18, with no clear D. The germline gives CDR1 KGHSH, CDR2 LQKENI. CDR3 length equals 13 residues. V shed 5 bases and J shed 6 bases, with 11 bases lying between them. The CDR3 DNA reads as TGTGCCAGCTCAGCCGAACAAGGCAATGAGCAGTTCTTC. Its translation: CASSAEQGNEQFF.

The chain recombines TRBV18 with TRBJ1-1; the match to TRBD1 covers 7 bases. J was trimmed by 3 bases and V by 3 bases; bases with no gene match: 4. CDR1 and CDR2 from the germline V gene are KGHSH and LQKENI. This CDR3 is 14 amino acids long. CDR3 bases: TGTGCCAGCTCACCCAGACAGGGACACACTGAAGCTTTCTTT. Its translation: CASSPRQGHTEAFF. The full variable domain, its missing parts supplied by reference TRBV18 and TRBJ1-1, is NAGVMQNPRHLVRRRGQEARLRCSPMKGHSHVYWYRQLPEEGLKFMVYLQKENIIDESGMPKERFSAEFPKEGPSILRIQQVVRGDSAAYFCASSPRQGHTEAFFGQGTRLTVV.

The chain carries TRBV7-2 and TRBJ1-1; D is possibly TRBD1 (5 bases). From germline, CDR1 is SGHTA and CDR2 FQGNSA. V was trimmed by 6 bases and J by 0 bases, leaving 14 bases between them. The CDR3 spans 15 residues. CDR3 DNA: TGTGCCAGCAGTCGAGGGGCGACGATGAACACTGAAGCTTTCTTT. It translates to CASSRGATMNTEAFF.

This chain's CDR3 is CASSKGPLQAFF. CDR3 in DNA: TGTGCCAGCAGTAAAGGCCCACTTCAAGCTTTCTTT. The chain has TRBV25-1 and TRBJ1-1; D gene uncertain. V lost 5 bases and J lost 9, with 13 bases in between. CDR3 size: 12 residues. Germline V gene lookup returns CDR1 MGHDK and CDR2 SYGVNS. The complete variable domain, with remaining parts taken from reference TRBV25-1 and TRBJ1-1, reads EADIYQTPRYLVIGTGKKITLECSQTMGHDKMYWYQQDPGMELHLIHYSYGVNSTEKGDLSSESTVSRIRTEHFPLTLESARPSHTSQYLCASSKGPLQAFFGQGTRLTVV.

The J gene is TRBJ2-1, the V gene TRBV5-1; D may be TRBD1 (5 bases). The CDR3 runs 19 residues. Germline values: CDR1 SGHRS, CDR2 YFSETQ. Trimming removed 0 bases at V and 0 bases at J, with 19 bases between. The CDR3 is CASSLVPLGRRSSYNEQFF. CDR3 sequence (DNA): TGCGCCAGCAGCTTGGTCCCCCTGGGGCGGAGAAGCTCCTACAATGAGCAGTTCTTC.

This clone was detected a few times. V usage is TRBV30 and J usage is TRBJ1-1; D is unresolved. The CDR3 totals 12 residues. Germline loops: CDR1 GTSNPN, CDR2 SVGIG (reference sequence). V shed 6 bases and J shed 2 bases, with 10 bases lying between them. CDR3 protein: CACPRVNTEAFF. Here the CDR3 DNA reads TGTGCCTGTCCCCGGGTTAACACTGAAGCTTTCTTT.

In regard to this clone: The same CDR3 also results from other DNA sequences found in this sample. The chain combines TRBV11-2 with TRBJ2-5, with a tentative D call TRBD2 (5 bases). CDR1 and CDR2 from the germline V gene are SGHAT and FQNNGV. The CDR3 is made up of 15 amino acids. V lost 2 bases to trimming and J lost 5 bases, with 15 bases between them. CDR3 residues: CASSLLAGGWETQYF. The CDR3 DNA is TGTGCCAGCAGCTTACTAGCCGGTGGCTGGGAGACCCAGTACTTC.

The gene calls are TRBV23-1 and TRBJ2-5; D unresolved. TRBV23-1 is placed among ORFs of uncertain function. The CDR3 loop spans 15 amino acids. Trimming took off 6 bases at V and 6 bases at J, with 20 bases between the two ends. The CDR3 reads CASSQQRAFAKTQYF. In DNA form, the CDR3 reads TGCGCCAGCAGCCAACAAAGGGCATTTGCAAAGACCCAGTACTTC.

The chain links TRBV2 to TRBJ1-2; D is uncertain. From germline, CDR1 is SNHLY and CDR2 FYNNEI. V was pared by 3 bases and J by 8 bases, with 13 bases between. CDR3 size: 13 residues. The CDR3 DNA reads TGTGCCAGCAGTGACACGGGCCTCGGGGGCTACACCTTC. Translated: CASSDTGLGGYTF.

The J gene is TRBJ1-2, the V gene TRBV27; D is unclear. The CDR3 is 13 residues long. Germline values: CDR1 MNHEY, CDR2 SMNVEV (reference sequence). Trimming took off 5 bases at V and 5 bases at J, with 12 bases between the two ends. The chain's CDR3 is CASSPRIFYGYTF. CDR3 coding DNA: TGTGCCAGCAGTCCCCGGATCTTTTATGGCTACACCTTC.

This chain links TRBV19 with TRBJ1-5, with 8 positions matching TRBD1. Germline-derived CDR1 and CDR2 are LNHDA and SQIVND (reference sequence). This CDR3 is 14 amino acids long. The V and J ends lost 4 bases and 7 bases, in that order; junction bases with no gene match: 6. CDR3 loop: CASSTTGGEQPQHF. CDR3 bases: TGTGCCAGTAGTACAACAGGGGGGGAACAGCCCCAGCATTTT.

V and J are TRBV11-3 and TRBJ2-1; D call uncertain. This CDR3 is built from 11 residues. Trimming took 4 bases from V and 6 from J, leaving 4 bases between them. CDR1 and CDR2 (germline): SGHNT, YENEEA. CDR3 DNA sequence: TGTGCCAGCAGCTCTCGCAATGAGCAGTTCTTC. Residues: CASSSRNEQFF.

The J gene is TRBJ2-5, the V gene TRBV5-1; the D is unclear. Trimming left V 4 bases short and J 4 bases short, with 11 bases between. Per the germline V gene, CDR1 is SGHRS and CDR2 is YFSETQ. The CDR3 loop spans 13 amino acids. The CDR3 is CASSRVPPETQYF. The CDR3 nucleotides read TGCGCCAGCAGCCGCGTACCTCCAGAGACCCAGTACTTC.

Here the CDR3 reads CASSPPRLAGSAFFEQYF. The CDR3 DNA follows: TGTGCCAGCTCACCACCGAGGCTAGCGGGTTCCGCCTTTTTCGAGCAGTACTTC. This rearrangement joins TRBV18 to TRBJ2-7, with TRBD2 matching over 8 bases. J was trimmed by 6 bases and V by 0 bases; bases with no gene match: 16. The CDR3 runs 18 residues. Germline CDR1 and CDR2: KGHSH and LQKENI. Full variable domain (outside the CDR3, taken from reference TRBV18 and TRBJ2-7): NAGVMQNPRHLVRRRGQEARLRCSPMKGHSHVYWYRQLPEEGLKFMVYLQKENIIDESGMPKERFSAEFPKEGPSILRIQQVVRGDSAAYFCASSPPRLAGSAFFEQYFGPGTRLTVT.

The V and J genes are TRBV4-2 and TRBJ2-1, with D tentatively TRBD2 (5 bases). Trimming took 5 bases from V and 5 from J, leaving 19 bases between them. CDR1 and CDR2 (germline): LGHNA, YNFKEQ. This CDR3 is 16 amino acids long. CDR3 sequence (DNA): TGTGCCAGCAGCTCCCTAGGAGGAGGAACAAACAATGAGCAGTTCTTC. Translating gives CASSSLGGGTNNEQFF.

The sample holds one count of this clone. V and J are TRBV2 and TRBJ1-1, with D uncertain. Trimming left V 7 bases short and J 5 bases short, with 8 bases between. From germline, CDR1 is SNHLY and CDR2 FYNNEI. There are 11 residues in the CDR3. In DNA, the CDR3 is TGTGCCAGCATTCTACTAACTGAAGCTTTCTTT. Translated, it gives CASILLTEAFF.

The rearrangement links TRBV2 to TRBJ2-3; D possibly uses TRBD1 or TRBD2 (5 bases each). Germline values: CDR1 SNHLY, CDR2 FYNNEI. V lost 6 bases and J lost 4, with 8 bases in between. The CDR3 runs to 12 residues. DNA for the CDR3: TGTGCCAGCAGCCAGGGACCAGATACGCAGTATTTT. Translation: CASSQGPDTQYF.

Details on this clone: The sample contains more than one DNA sequence encoding this CDR3. The chain uses TRBV7-9 and TRBJ2-2; TRBD2 agrees at 7 bases. Germline values: CDR1 SEHNR, CDR2 FQNEAQ (reference sequence). The junction had 2 bases not matched to a gene; V was cut back by 2 bases and J by 2 bases. CDR3 length: 15 residues. The CDR3: CASSLREGNTGELFF. The DNA of the CDR3 is TGTGCCAGCAGCTTAAGGGAGGGAAACACCGGGGAGCTGTTTTTT.

This chain uses TRBV25-1 with TRBJ2-3; no definite D call. The CDR3 loop spans 15 amino acids. Trimming cost V 3 bases and J 3 bases, with 13 bases left between them. The V gene's germline CDR1 is MGHDK and CDR2 SYGVNS. CDR3 protein: CASSDSSRATDTQYF. The CDR3 DNA reads as TGTGCCAGCAGTGACTCGAGCAGAGCTACAGATACGCAGTATTTT.

This clone was found once. The V gene is TRBV18, the J gene TRBJ2-2; unclear D gene. The germline CDR1 and CDR2 sequences are KGHSH and LQKENI. V gave up 2 bases and J gave up 0 bases, with 13 bases separating them. The CDR3 totals 17 residues. CDR3 bases: TGTGCCAGCTCACCATTATTGGCAGGCGCGAACACCGGGGAGCTGTTTTTT. Translating it yields CASSPLLAGANTGELFF.

The J gene is TRBJ1-4, the V gene TRBV28, with D possibly being TRBD1 (5 bases). Germline CDR1 and CDR2: MDHEN and SYDVKM. V lost 3 bases and J 5 bases, leaving 13 bases between the germline ends. CDR3 length: 15 residues. CDR3: CASSLGGPQNEKLFF. The CDR3 nucleotides are TGTGCCAGCAGTTTGGGGGGACCCCAAAATGAAAAACTGTTTTTT.

The rearrangement uses TRBV18 and TRBJ1-3; 7 bases agree with TRBD1. The CDR3 has 17 amino acids. V gave up 2 bases and J gave up 0 bases; unmatched junction bases: 7. CDR1 is KGHSH and CDR2 is LQKENI in the germline V gene. The CDR3 bases are TGTGCCAGCTCACCAAAAGTGTCAGGGGGCTCTGGAAACACCATATATTTT. It translates to CASSPKVSGGSGNTIYF.

The chain links TRBV4-1 to TRBJ1-5, with 8 bases identical to TRBD1. This CDR3 has 17 residues. Looked up from germline, CDR1 is MGHRA and CDR2 is YSYEKL. V lost 2 bases to trimming and J lost 0 bases; unmatched junction nucleotides: 6. The CDR3 DNA reads TGCGCCAGCAGCCAACGGACAGGGTCTGATAGCAATCAGCCCCAGCATTTT. It is translated as CASSQRTGSDSNQPQHF.

The rearrangement joins TRBV15 to TRBJ2-7; D may be TRBD1 or TRBD2 (5 bases each). This CDR3 is built from 14 residues. The germline V and J ends were trimmed by 2 bases and 3 bases, with 11 bases remaining between them. Germline-derived CDR1 and CDR2 are LNHNV and YYDKDF (reference sequence). The CDR3 here is CATSRSGRSYEQYF. CDR3 bases: TGTGCCACCAGCAGATCGGGACGGAGCTACGAGCAGTACTTC.

The J gene is TRBJ2-7, the V gene TRBV9; unclear D gene. V was pared by 4 bases and J by 6 bases, with 14 bases between. The CDR3 has 13 residues. CDR1 SGDLS and CDR2 YYNGEE come from the germline V gene. Here the CDR3 DNA reads TGTGCCAGCAGCATCGGGTGGGGATCCGAGCAGTACTTC. Protein product: CASSIGWGSEQYF.

The gene calls are TRBV10-2 and TRBJ1-2; 7 bases line up with TRBD1. This CDR3 is 13 amino acids long. Germline assignment: CDR1 WSHSY and CDR2 SAAADI. The J segment lost 3 bases and the V segment lost 7 bases, leaving 5 bases of the junction unmatched. CDR3 DNA: TGCGCCAGCAATCAGGGGGGCTACTATGGCTACACCTTC. Protein sequence: CASNQGGYYGYTF.

On this clone: The sample carries other DNA sequences with the same CDR3. The rearrangement uses TRBV5-1 and TRBJ1-2, with TRBD1 matching 9 bases. CDR3 size: 14 residues. Germline V gene data show CDR1 as SGHRS and CDR2 as YFSETQ. V gave up 5 bases and J gave up 4 bases; unmatched junction bases: 6. CDR3 nucleotides: TGCGCCAGCAGTTCGGGACAGGGAAGCTATGGCTACACCTTC. Translating it yields CASSSGQGSYGYTF.

The chain uses TRBV6-5 and TRBJ2-1, with D maybe TRBD1 (6 bases). The CDR3 is made up of 14 amino acids. V was trimmed by 6 bases and J by 9 bases, leaving 18 bases between them. Germline V gene lookup returns CDR1 MNHEY and CDR2 SVGAGI. CDR3 sequence: CASRKGVLPIEQFF. In DNA form, the CDR3 reads TGTGCCAGCAGGAAGGGGGTCTTGCCCATTGAGCAGTTCTTC.

Comments on this clone: Other DNA variants within this sample encode the same CDR3. This chain uses TRBV2 with TRBJ2-1, with 7 positions matching TRBD1. The CDR3 has 15 amino acids. The germline gives CDR1 SNHLY, CDR2 FYNNEI. Losses at the gene ends were 3 bases for V and 0 bases for J; bases not matched to a gene: 2. CDR3 protein: CASSETGSSYNEQFF. CDR3 in DNA: TGTGCCAGCAGTGAGACAGGGAGCTCCTACAATGAGCAGTTCTTC.